Below are 21 T cell receptor beta chains sequenced from a single sample in a study of long-term antiretroviral therapy in people with HIV. The immunoSEQ assay was v3.0, run at survey level. Data came from immunoSEQ multiplex PCR; TCRdb stores just in-frame clones and leaves some out. This table has roughly 24,000 clones, approximately 84% appearing once. The sequences come from unsorted PBMCs, collected 1.8 years before starting antiretroviral therapy. The receptors originated from a young woman with HIV.

This sequence joins TRBV19 and TRBJ2-3; 9 nucleotides match TRBD2. Looked up from germline, CDR1 is LNHDA and CDR2 is SQIVND (reference sequence). This CDR3 comprises 16 residues. V was clipped by 5 bases and J by 2 bases; unmatched bases: 8. The CDR3 nucleotides are TGTGCCAGTAGTTTAATAGCGGGGGCCATCACAGATACGCAGTATTTT. Translation gives CASSLIAGAITDTQYF.

The chain uses TRBV30 and TRBJ2-7; 7 nucleotides line up with TRBD1. V trimming: 5 bases; J trimming: 6 bases; junction bases outside the gene matches: 4. The germline gives CDR1 GTSNPN, CDR2 SVGIG (reference sequence). There are 11 residues in the CDR3. CDR3 coding DNA: TGTGCCTGGGCGCCAGGGGGCGAGCAGTACTTC. Translating gives CAWAPGGEQYF.

This chain joins TRBV30 and TRBJ2-7, with D possibly being TRBD2 (5 bases). The V end lost 0 bases, the J end lost 3 bases, and 6 bases lay between the germline ends. The CDR3 spans 12 residues. Germline CDR1 is GTSNPN and CDR2 is SVGIG (reference sequence). The CDR3 DNA is TGTGCCTGGAGTGTGGGAGACTACGAGCAGTACTTC. Its protein is CAWSVGDYEQYF.

The V and J genes are TRBV4-1 and TRBJ2-6; TRBD2 might be the D (5 bases). CDR1 and CDR2 (germline): MGHRA, YSYEKL. Deletions cut 5 bases from V and 0 bases from J, with 20 bases between. The CDR3 sequence is 19 residues long. The CDR3 nucleotides are TGCGCCAGCAGCGGGCTTCGGGATTTACATCTCTCTGGGGCCAACGTCCTGACTTTC. This sequence encodes CASSGLRDLHLSGANVLTF.

The chain recombines TRBV9 with TRBJ2-4, with 7 positions matching TRBD2. The CDR3 spans 16 residues. Germline loops: CDR1 SGDLS, CDR2 YYNGEE. Trimming at V came to 0 bases and at J to 1 base, leaving 4 bases not matched to a gene. The CDR3 DNA sequence: TGTGCCAGCAGCGTAGGGGCAGCGGGGGCCAAAAACATTCAGTACTTC. As protein: CASSVGAAGAKNIQYF.

This chain uses TRBV29-1 with TRBJ2-3; perhaps D is TRBD1 or TRBD2 (5 bases each). Germline V gene sequence: CDR1 SQVTM, CDR2 ANQGSEA. V was pared by 6 bases and J by 0 bases, with 10 bases between. This CDR3 spans 13 amino acids. CDR3: CSVMGPSTDTQYF. DNA for the CDR3: TGCAGCGTAATGGGACCTAGCACAGATACGCAGTATTTT.

This sequence joins TRBV30 and TRBJ1-5, with 10 bases matching TRBD1. V shed 1 base, J shed 6 bases, and the junction held 6 bases outside the gene matches. The CDR3 length is 15 residues. The germline V gene encodes CDR1 GTSNPN and CDR2 SVGIG (reference sequence). CDR3 DNA sequence: TGTGCCTGGAGTGCCGGGACAGGGGAAGGTCAGCCCCAGCATTTT. It codes for CAWSAGTGEGQPQHF.

The gene calls are TRBV5-1 and TRBJ1-5, with D perhaps TRBD1 (6 bases). V was trimmed by 0 bases and J by 4 bases, leaving 8 bases between them. The CDR3 consists of 14 residues. The V gene's germline CDR1 is SGHRS and CDR2 YFSETQ. The CDR3 DNA is TGCGCCAGCAGCTTGGTAGACAGGAATCAGCCCCAGCATTTT. Protein product: CASSLVDRNQPQHF.

This clone was counted between two and nine times. CDR3 amino acids: CASSRVLGNEKLFF. DNA of the CDR3: TGTGCCAGCAGTAGGGTTTTGGGCAATGAAAAACTGTTTTTT. V is TRBV6-5 and J is TRBJ1-4; D gene unclear. The CDR3 loop spans 14 amino acids. Trimming removed 5 bases at V and 5 bases at J, with 12 bases between. Germline CDR1 MNHEY, CDR2 SVGAGI.

The chain is built from TRBV6-5 and TRBJ1-4, with D possibly being TRBD1 (5 bases). This CDR3 contains 14 residues. Trimming took 6 bases from V and 8 from J, leaving 16 bases between them. Germline-derived CDR1 and CDR2 are MNHEY and SVGAGI. The DNA for the CDR3 is TGTGCCAGCAGAGGTACAGGAGGAGTCGAAAAACTGTTTTTT. The encoded protein is CASRGTGGVEKLFF.

J is TRBJ2-5 and V is TRBV6-1, with 7 bases matching TRBD1. Germline V gene lookup returns CDR1 MNHNS and CDR2 SASEGT. The CDR3 totals 11 residues. Trimming at V came to 10 bases and at J to 4 bases, leaving 3 bases not matched to a gene. The CDR3 reads CANRGGETQYF. CDR3 in DNA: TGTGCCAACAGGGGTGGAGAGACCCAGTACTTC.

The J gene is TRBJ2-1, the V gene TRBV7-3, with 13 bases fitting TRBD2. The CDR3 loop spans 14 amino acids. Unmatched junction bases numbered 10, after V lost 5 bases and J lost 15 bases. Germline CDR1 and CDR2: SGHTA and FQGTGA. The CDR3 DNA is TGTGCCAGCAGCCCCACTACTAGCGGGGGGGCCCGGTTCTTC. This gives the protein CASSPTTSGGARFF.

V is TRBV15 and J is TRBJ2-5, with a weak D call TRBD2 (7 bases). Germline V gene sequence: CDR1 LNHNV, CDR2 YYDKDF (reference sequence). V lost 6 bases and J lost 5, with 16 bases in between. This CDR3 has 14 amino acids. The CDR3 bases are TGTGCCACCAGTTTACGGGGAGGGGGGGAGACCCAGTACTTC. Protein: CATSLRGGGETQYF. Full variable domain (remainder filled in from reference TRBV15 and TRBJ2-5): DAMVIQNPRYQVTQFGKPVTLSCSQTLNHNVMYWYQQKSSQAPKLLFHYYDKDFNNEADTPDNFQSRRPNTSFCFLDIRSPGLGDTAMYLCATSLRGGGETQYFGPGTRLLVL.

The rearrangement joins TRBV5-1 to TRBJ1-2, with D perhaps TRBD1 (5 bases). Per germline, CDR1 SGHRS and CDR2 YFSETQ. The ends were cut back, 2 bases at V and 0 bases at J, with 11 bases in the middle. The CDR3 has 15 residues. CDR3 sequence reads: CASSFDSPTNYGYTF. As DNA, the CDR3 is TGCGCCAGCAGCTTCGACAGCCCGACTAACTATGGCTACACCTTC.

The rearrangement uses TRBV7-3 and TRBJ2-1; a weak D match, TRBD2 (6 bases). CDR3 length equals 16 residues. Germline V CDR1 and CDR2: SGHTA, FQGTGA. V was cut by 6 bases and J by 4 bases, with 19 bases left in between. For the CDR3, the DNA is TGTGCCAGCAGATCCCCGGGAGCGAGCCTTTACAATGAGCAGTTCTTC. Amino acid sequence: CASRSPGASLYNEQFF.

The chain recombines TRBV7-8 with TRBJ2-5; no clear D gene. Germline-derived CDR1 and CDR2 are SGHVS and FQNEAQ. CDR3 length: 15 residues. V lost 1 base and J 0 bases, leaving 9 bases between the germline ends. In nucleotides, the CDR3 is TGTGCCAGCAGCTTAGAACACCTTCACCAAGAGACCCAGTACTTC. Translated, it gives CASSLEHLHQETQYF.

The rearrangement joins TRBV7-9 to TRBJ2-3; TRBD2 agrees at 9 bases. This CDR3 has 15 amino acids. Germline CDR1 SEHNR, CDR2 FQNEAQ (reference sequence). The junction had 11 bases not matched to a gene; V was cut back by 8 bases and J by 5 bases. The CDR3 sequence: CASLKRLAGIDTQYF. The CDR3 DNA reads TGTGCCAGCCTTAAGCGGCTAGCGGGGATAGATACGCAGTATTTT.

The V gene is TRBV29-1, the J gene TRBJ1-2; the match to TRBD1 covers 8 bases. In germline, CDR1 is SQVTM, CDR2 ANQGSEA. The trim removed 7 bases at V and 7 bases at J, leaving 11 bases unmatched. The CDR3 is made up of 13 amino acids. CDR3 DNA sequence: TGCAGCGCTACGTCCCGGGACAGGTCTGGCTACACCTTC. This translates into CSATSRDRSGYTF.

The chain recombines TRBV9 with TRBJ2-3; D uncertain. With 2 bases removed from V and 3 bases from J, the gap between germline ends came to 10 bases. There are 14 residues in the CDR3. CDR1 is SGDLS, CDR2 YYNGEE, per germline. In DNA, the CDR3 is TGTGCCAGCAGCGTCGAAATCCGGACAGATACGCAGTATTTT. The encoded protein is CASSVEIRTDTQYF. Using reference TRBV9 and TRBJ2-3 for the parts outside the CDR3, the full variable domain is DSGVTQTPKHLITATGQRVTLRCSPRSGDLSVYWYQQSLDQGLQFLIQYYNGEERAKGNILERFSAQQFPDLHSELNLSSLELGDSALYFCASSVEIRTDTQYFGPGTRLTVL.

The chain recombines TRBV5-1 with TRBJ2-1; D possibly corresponds to TRBD2 (5 bases). Per the germline V gene, CDR1 is SGHRS and CDR2 is YFSETQ. Trimming took off 0 bases at V and 5 bases at J, with 12 bases between the two ends. The CDR3 extends over 15 amino acids. CDR3 protein: CASSLGGPKHNEQFF. CDR3 nucleotide sequence: TGCGCCAGCAGCTTGGGCGGGCCAAAGCACAATGAGCAGTTCTTC.

CDR3 amino acids: CASSGGLETQYF. Written as DNA, the CDR3 is TGTGCCAGCAGTGGCGGGTTAGAGACCCAGTACTTC. The chain couples TRBV13 to TRBJ2-5; the D gene is possibly TRBD2 (5 bases). V was clipped by 6 bases and J by 4 bases, with 9 bases between them. The CDR3 sequence is 12 residues long. Germline values: CDR1 PRHDT, CDR2 FYEKMQ (reference sequence).